The following is a TCR beta chain sequence with its context. Its antigen is currently unknown. The source material, RNA transcripts, was used to amplify TCR beta CDR3 regions. HTBI primers were employed in a first-round RT-PCR of the TCR CDR3. TCRdb itself ran the multiplex PCR reads through MiXCR, one entry per CDR3 protein. Of 700,000 or so distinct CDR3 sequences listed, more than 14% are singletons. This sample stems from a study of T cells in Graves' hyperthyroidism and ophthalmopathy. The CDR3 extends over 15 amino acids. The V gene's germline CDR1 is MRHNA and CDR2 SNTAGT. With V trimmed by 2 bases and J by 8 bases, 8 bases remained unmatched. Patients with uncontrolled infections, other autoimmune diseases, pregnancy or lactation were excluded. Study-level points and caveats: A model of 13 V-J pairs discriminated ophthalmopathy from stable hyperthyroidism. Progression to ophthalmopathy was predicted a median of approximately seven months early.

Sequencing used blood. The TCR sequence derives from a woman between 45 and 60 years old with Graves' ophthalmopathy. V usage is TRBV6-4 and J usage is TRBJ2-1, with 8 bases that match TRBD1. The CDR3 nucleotides read TGTGCCAGCAGTGACAACGGACAGGGTTGGGATGAGCAGTTCTTC. It codes for CASSDNGQGWDEQFF.